These 25 T cell receptor beta chains were all obtained from the same sample, sequenced in a study of vaccination and CD4 T cells after COVID-19 (dated by TCRdb to between 2020 and 2023). Their recognized antigens are unknown. What the treatment or condition label conveys for this sample: approximately 11-day PBMC culture with coronavirus spike peptide pools or control peptides (ViraFEST assay). Receptor amplification or capture employed PCR. For sequencing, an Illumina iSeq 100 was employed. DNA from cultured CD4+ T cells was subjected to TCR sequencing with the Oncomine TCR Beta short-read assay at the Johns Hopkins FTIC core. TCRdb ran its own pipeline on the public reads, namely fastp trimming at Q25 and MiXCR clone calling, and kept in-frame beta chains. All rows with the same CDR3 protein become a single entry with the most common DNA and genes. The sample yields roughly 5,000 distinct CDR3 sequences; about 40% were counted once. The ten biggest clones cover 44% of the sample.

The sample in question was CD4+ T cells from blood, cultured in vitro, obtained after SARS-CoV-2 vaccination. Every receptor here comes from a human donor who had recovered from COVID-19.

This clonotype was detected a few times. CDR3 coding DNA: TGTGCCAGCATAGGGGGACTGAACACCGGGGAGCTGTTTTTT. Amino acid sequence: CASIGGLNTGELFF. The V and J genes are TRBV25-1 and TRBJ2-2; D could derive from TRBD1 or TRBD2 (6 bases each). Germline V gene lookup returns CDR1 MGHDK and CDR2 SYGVNS. The CDR3 is 14 residues long. V was trimmed by 7 bases and J by 1 base, leaving 10 bases between them.

The table lists this clonotype with a few counts. This sequence joins TRBV6-1 and TRBJ1-1; D is perhaps TRBD1 (6 bases). Per the germline V gene, CDR1 is MNHNS and CDR2 is SASEGT. CDR3 length equals 15 residues. V dropped 5 bases and J dropped 1 base, with 14 bases sitting between them. CDR3 region: CASSQTDRPNTEAFF. In DNA form, the CDR3 reads TGTGCCAGCAGTCAAACGGACAGACCGAACACTGAAGCTTTCTTT.

Only a few counts were recorded for this clonotype. The CDR3 DNA sequence: TGTGCCAGCTCCCGCGGGGAGATGAACACTGAAGCTTTCTTT. It encodes CASSRGEMNTEAFF. This sequence joins TRBV12-3 or TRBV12-4 and TRBJ1-1; no firm D call. Trimming left V 8 bases short and J 0 bases short, with 13 bases between. The CDR3 loop spans 14 amino acids.

The rearrangement joins TRBV27 to TRBJ2-5; D gene uncertain. This CDR3 has 15 amino acids. CDR1 MNHEY and CDR2 SMNVEV come from the germline V gene (reference sequence). V lost 0 bases to trimming and J lost 5 bases, with 13 bases between them. The CDR3 DNA follows: TGTGCCAGCAGTTTATCGTACAACGGCCCGGAGACCCAGTACTTC. It yields the protein CASSLSYNGPETQYF.

The chain couples TRBV6-1 to TRBJ1-5; possible D gene TRBD1, 6 bases. Germline loops: CDR1 MNHNS, CDR2 SASEGT. The CDR3 contains 13 residues. Trimming left V 4 bases short and J 4 bases short, with 8 bases between. DNA of the CDR3: TGTGCCAGCAGTGGGGGGCCTAATCAGCCCCAGCATTTT. Amino acid sequence: CASSGGPNQPQHF.

This clonotype ranks as medium-sized. The chain recombines TRBV29-1 with TRBJ2-7; TRBD1 agrees at 9 bases. The CDR3 has 14 residues. CDR1 is SQVTM and CDR2 is ANQGSEA in the germline V gene. Losses at the gene ends were 4 bases for V and 4 bases for J; bases not matched to a gene: 8. The CDR3 is CSVAGTGSTYEQYF. CDR3 nucleotides: TGCAGCGTTGCTGGGACAGGGTCTACGTACGAGCAGTACTTC.

The sample holds a few counts of this clonotype. This rearrangement joins TRBV5-1 to TRBJ2-5, with TRBD2 identical over 8 bases. Germline V gene lookup returns CDR1 SGHRS and CDR2 YFSETQ. V was clipped by 7 bases and J by 4 bases; unmatched bases: 12. The CDR3 spans 15 residues. CDR3 sequence (DNA): TGCGCCAGCCATCCGCTCGGGAGGGGAGGAGAGACCCAGTACTTC. It yields the protein CASHPLGRGGETQYF.

The chain is built from TRBV7-9 and TRBJ1-5; D not certain. The CDR3 totals 12 residues. V was clipped by 1 base and J by 7 bases, with 5 bases between them. Per germline, CDR1 SEHNR and CDR2 FQNEAQ (reference sequence). The CDR3 DNA reads as TGTGCCAGCAGCTTAGATCCCCAGCCCCAGCATTTT. Its protein is CASSLDPQPQHF.

This clonotype has only a few counts. The chain has TRBV7-2 and TRBJ1-1; D gene unclear. CDR3 size: 13 residues. V shed 1 base and J shed 1 base, with 4 bases lying between them. Germline loops: CDR1 SGHTA, CDR2 FQGNSA. CDR3 sequence (DNA): TGTGCCAGCAGCTTAGGAAGGAACACTGAAGCTTTCTTT. Amino acid sequence: CASSLGRNTEAFF.

The chain is built from TRBV5-1 and TRBJ1-6, with 9 positions matching TRBD1. CDR1 SGHRS and CDR2 YFSETQ come from the germline V gene. The CDR3 loop spans 20 amino acids. The trim removed 4 bases at V and 5 bases at J, leaving 19 bases unmatched. CDR3 region: CASSLEPGQGWFGDNSPLHF. CDR3 in DNA: TGCGCCAGCAGCCTCGAGCCGGGACAGGGTTGGTTTGGGGATAATTCACCCCTCCACTTT.

This clonotype has only a few counts. V gene TRBV6-2 or TRBV6-3 combines with J gene TRBJ1-2; possible D gene TRBD1, 5 bases. Germline V CDR1 and CDR2: MNHEY, SVGEGT. The CDR3 is 14 amino acids. Trimming left V 8 bases short and J 0 bases short, with 13 bases between. This chain's CDR3 is CASLRGQANYGYTF. CDR3 DNA sequence: TGTGCCAGCCTAAGAGGACAAGCTAACTATGGCTACACCTTC.

The V call is TRBV6-5, the J call TRBJ2-7, with unresolved D. With 4 bases removed from V and 6 bases from J, the gap between germline ends came to 13 bases. The V gene's germline CDR1 is MNHEY and CDR2 SVGAGI. The CDR3 is made up of 13 amino acids. CDR3: CASSSRRWREQYF. CDR3 DNA sequence: TGTGCCAGCAGTTCGCGCAGGTGGCGCGAGCAGTACTTC.

The chain recombines TRBV10-1 with TRBJ1-2; 8 bases agree with TRBD1. The germline V gene has CDR1 WNHNN and CDR2 SYGVQD (reference sequence). This CDR3 spans 15 amino acids. Losses at the gene ends were 8 bases for V and 8 bases for J; bases not matched to a gene: 16. CDR3 in amino acids: CASWVSPGQDRGYTF. CDR3 in DNA: TGCGCCAGCTGGGTCTCACCGGGACAGGATAGGGGCTACACCTTC.

The chain joins TRBV29-1 to TRBJ2-7, with a weak D call TRBD1 (5 bases). From germline, CDR1 is SQVTM and CDR2 ANQGSEA. Trimming pared 0 bases from V and 3 bases from J, leaving 15 bases between. The CDR3 sequence is 15 residues long. This CDR3 is CSVEDPQGKSYEQYF. CDR3 coding DNA: TGCAGCGTTGAAGATCCCCAGGGTAAGAGCTACGAGCAGTACTTC.

The rearrangement links TRBV20-1 to TRBJ2-5; the match to TRBD2 covers 8 bases. The CDR3 runs to 12 residues. V lost 4 bases to trimming and J lost 4 bases; unmatched junction nucleotides: 2. Germline loops: CDR1 DFQATT, CDR2 SNEGSKA (reference sequence). The CDR3 sequence is CSATGRGETQYF. CDR3 bases: TGCAGTGCTACCGGGAGGGGAGAGACCCAGTACTTC.

The chain links TRBV5-5 to TRBJ2-2; 7 positions match TRBD2. CDR3 length equals 16 residues. V shed 3 bases, J shed 3 bases, and the junction held 8 bases outside the gene matches. The germline V gene has CDR1 SGHKS and CDR2 YYEKEE (reference sequence). As DNA, the CDR3 is TGTGCCAGCAGCTATCGGGGCGGGGGTGACACCGGGGAGCTGTTTTTT. Its translation is CASSYRGGGDTGELFF.

In DNA form, the CDR3 reads TGTGCCAGCAGACCCAGACAGGGGAGAGCTCACACCTTC. This translates into CASRPRQGRAHTF. This chain connects TRBV28 to TRBJ1-2, with 8 nucleotides matching TRBD1. V was pared by 6 bases and J by 12 bases, with 12 bases of the junction left unmatched. Germline values: CDR1 MDHEN, CDR2 SYDVKM. This CDR3 has 13 residues.

J is TRBJ2-2 and V is TRBV27, with 8 nucleotides matching TRBD2. Looked up from germline, CDR1 is MNHEY and CDR2 is SMNVEV (reference sequence). Trimming at V came to 5 bases and at J to 3 bases, leaving 14 bases not matched to a gene. CDR3 length equals 18 residues. The CDR3 DNA is TGTGCCAGCAGTCCCACCCCAGGACTAGCAGGAGACACCGGGGAGCTGTTTTTT. It codes for CASSPTPGLAGDTGELFF.

This clonotype was seen only a few times. V gene TRBV6-2 or TRBV6-3 combines with J gene TRBJ2-7; TRBD1 aligns across 9 bases. Germline CDR1 reads MNHEY; CDR2 reads SVGEGT. There are 13 residues in the CDR3. V trimming: 8 bases; J trimming: 3 bases; junction bases outside the gene matches: 5. The CDR3 region has the DNA TGTGCCAGCTTCGGACAGGGGCTCTACGAGCAGTACTTC. Protein sequence: CASFGQGLYEQYF.

This rearrangement joins TRBV4-1 to TRBJ1-5, with D perhaps matching TRBD1 (5 bases). Trimming removed 0 bases from V and 2 bases from J, with 20 bases in between. From germline, CDR1 is MGHRA and CDR2 YSYEKL. The CDR3 spans 19 residues. DNA for the CDR3: TGCGCCAGCAGCCAAGATCGGGGCGGGGATTTGTTTGGCAATCAGCCCCAGCATTTT. Translating it yields CASSQDRGGDLFGNQPQHF.

The V gene is TRBV6-1, the J gene TRBJ2-1; tentative D call: TRBD1 (6 bases). The CDR3 loop spans 17 amino acids. In germline, CDR1 is MNHNS, CDR2 SASEGT. V shed 6 bases and J shed 0 bases, with 18 bases lying between them. This CDR3 reads CASRTLVGQISYNEQFF. In DNA form, the CDR3 reads TGTGCCAGCAGGACCTTGGTCGGACAGATCTCCTACAATGAGCAGTTCTTC.

The rearrangement uses TRBV2 and TRBJ1-1; tentatively, D is TRBD1 (6 bases). The V end lost 6 bases, the J end lost 8 bases, and 13 bases lay between the germline ends. Germline lookup yields CDR1 SNHLY and CDR2 FYNNEI. CDR3 length equals 12 residues. CDR3 in DNA: TGTGCCAGCAGGGTTGGGGGGACAGAAGCTTTCTTT. Translating it yields CASRVGGTEAFF.

The J gene is TRBJ2-7, the V gene TRBV7-9; weak D call: TRBD2 (6 bases). The CDR3 has 13 amino acids. V gave up 3 bases and J gave up 5 bases, with 11 bases separating them. Germline CDR1 and CDR2: SEHNR and FQNEAQ (reference sequence). CDR3 bases: TGTGCCAGCAGCTTGTCGGGGGACCACGAGCAGTACTTC. Translating it yields CASSLSGDHEQYF.

In its sample, this clonotype ranks as large. The J gene is TRBJ2-5, the V gene TRBV30; TRBD2 aligns across 7 bases. V lost 3 bases to trimming and J lost 5 bases; unmatched junction nucleotides: 12. Germline loops: CDR1 GTSNPN, CDR2 SVGIG (reference sequence). The CDR3 is 15 residues long. This chain's CDR3 is CAWSGGIAGDETQYF. CDR3 coding DNA: TGTGCCTGGAGCGGCGGGATTGCGGGGGACGAGACCCAGTACTTC. Supplemented by reference TRBV30 and TRBJ2-5, the full variable domain reads SQTIHQWPATLVQPVGSPLSLECTVEGTSNPNLYWYRQAAGRGLQLLFYSVGIGQISSEVPQNLSASRPQDRQFILSSKKLLLSDSGFYLCAWSGGIAGDETQYFGPGTRLLVL.

The gene calls are TRBV11-3 and TRBJ1-1; D is unresolved. There are 15 residues in the CDR3. The germline V gene has CDR1 SGHNT and CDR2 YENEEA. V lost 5 bases and J 1 base, leaving 14 bases between the germline ends. CDR3 in amino acids: CASSQDRQRNTEAFF. The CDR3, as DNA: TGTGCCAGCAGCCAAGACCGTCAGAGGAACACTGAAGCTTTCTTT. Together with reference TRBV11-3 and TRBJ1-1, the CDR3 gives the full variable domain: EAGVVQSPRYKIIEKKQPVAFWCNPISGHNTLYWYLQNLGQGPELLIRYENEEAVDDSQLPKDRFSAERLKGVDSTLKIQPAELGDSAVYLCASSQDRQRNTEAFFGQGTRLTVV.